Below are 29 T cell receptor beta chains sequenced from a single sample in a study of T cells in Graves' hyperthyroidism and ophthalmopathy. Amplification of TCR beta CDR3 regions used RNA as the template. HTBI primers were the set used in a first-round RT-PCR of the TCR CDR3. TCRdb re-analysed the multiplex PCR reads in MiXCR, keeping a single row per CDR3 protein. Here the sample spans 690,000 or so distinct CDR3 sequences, 18% being singletons. The specimen sequenced was blood. These receptors all stem from a woman aged 45 to 65 with Graves' hyperthyroidism that later progressed to Graves' ophthalmopathy.

This chain uses TRBV19 with TRBJ2-2; 7 nucleotides align to TRBD2. V shed 6 bases and J 3 bases; nucleotides not matched to a gene: 7. This CDR3 is 15 amino acids long. Looked up from germline, CDR1 is LNHDA and CDR2 is SQIVND (reference sequence). The CDR3 sequence is CASRTGTIYTGELFF. The CDR3 nucleotides are TGTGCCAGTAGAACCGGGACTATCTACACCGGGGAGCTGTTTTTT. Filled out from reference TRBV19 and TRBJ2-2, the complete variable domain reads DGGITQSPKYLFRKEGQNVTLSCEQNLNHDAMYWYRQDPGQGLRLIYYSQIVNDFQKGDIAEGYSVSREKKESFPLTVTSAQKNPTAFYLCASRTGTIYTGELFFGEGSRLTVL.

This clonotype was counted a few times. The chain carries TRBV20-1 and TRBJ1-3; D not resolved. Per the germline V gene, CDR1 is DFQATT and CDR2 is SNEGSKA (reference sequence). V was clipped by 1 base and J by 3 bases, with 7 bases between them. The CDR3 consists of 13 residues. The chain's CDR3 is CSARGSFGNTIYF. For the CDR3, the DNA is TGCAGTGCTAGAGGATCCTTTGGAAACACCATATATTTT.

The rearrangement links TRBV11-2 to TRBJ1-2; maybe TRBD1 (5 bases). The CDR3 extends over 12 amino acids. Germline loops: CDR1 SGHAT, CDR2 FQNNGV. Trimming took off 1 base at V and 8 bases at J, with 8 bases between the two ends. CDR3: CASSLAWGGYTF. The CDR3 DNA reads as TGTGCCAGCAGCTTAGCTTGGGGGGGCTACACCTTC.

As regards this clonotype: This may arise from a read error, as a much more abundant clone is one base away. V and J are TRBV18 and TRBJ1-5, with 9 bases identical to TRBD1. The CDR3 loop spans 17 amino acids. CDR1 and CDR2 from the germline V gene are KGHSH and LQKENI. Here the CDR3 reads CASSPSTGQGNNQPRHF. The CDR3 nucleotides read TGTGCCAGCTCACCATCAACCGGACAGGGGAACAATCAGCCCCGGCATTTT.

This clonotype was seen ten or more times. This rearrangement joins TRBV7-6 to TRBJ1-1; the D is unclear. Trimming removed 1 base at V and 4 bases at J, with 13 bases between. Germline values: CDR1 SGHVS, CDR2 FNYEAQ. This CDR3 contains 15 residues. CDR3: CASSLGGVAGTEAFF. The CDR3 bases are TGTGCCAGCAGCTTAGGTGGGGTCGCGGGCACTGAAGCTTTCTTT.

This chain joins TRBV6-1 and TRBJ2-7; 7 nucleotides align to TRBD1. Germline-derived CDR1 and CDR2 are MNHNS and SASEGT. V shed 6 bases, J shed 1 base, and the junction held 6 bases outside the gene matches. This CDR3 region has 14 residues. As DNA, the CDR3 is TGTGCCAGCAGAGGGACAGCCCCATCCTACGAGCAGTACTTC. Amino acid sequence: CASRGTAPSYEQYF.

The chain couples TRBV10-3 to TRBJ2-7, with D possibly TRBD2 on 6 matching bases. Per germline, CDR1 ENHRY and CDR2 SYGVKD. The CDR3 totals 12 residues. Trimming took off 8 bases at V and 3 bases at J, with 11 bases between the two ends. For the CDR3, the DNA is TGTGCCATCGCCGGGGGAGGCTACGAGCAGTACTTC. Translating it yields CAIAGGGYEQYF.

This clonotype showed up many times. V gene TRBV3-1 combines with J gene TRBJ1-1; D perhaps matches TRBD1 (5 bases). The length of the CDR3 is 15 residues. CDR1 is LGHDT, CDR2 YNNKEL, per germline (reference sequence). Trimming removed 8 bases at V and 4 bases at J, with 20 bases between. The CDR3 spells CASRPEDIGGTEAFF. The CDR3 nucleotides read TGTGCCAGCCGACCAGAGGACATCGGGGGCACTGAAGCTTTCTTT.

The chain combines TRBV12-3 or TRBV12-4 with TRBJ1-2; D is uncertain. The CDR3 has 12 amino acids. Trimming removed 5 bases at V and 5 bases at J, with 9 bases between. As DNA, the CDR3 is TGTGCCAGCAGTGATGGAGGATATGGCTACACCTTC. It translates to CASSDGGYGYTF.

The table lists this clonotype with a few counts. The chain couples TRBV5-1 to TRBJ2-7; the D gene is possibly TRBD2 (6 bases). The CDR3 loop spans 14 amino acids. Trimming took off 0 bases at V and 4 bases at J, with 11 bases between the two ends. Germline lookup yields CDR1 SGHRS and CDR2 YFSETQ. CDR3 nucleotides: TGCGCCAGCAGCTTGGCCGCGGGGTATTACGAGCAGTACTTC. Protein sequence: CASSLAAGYYEQYF. Combining the CDR3 with reference TRBV5-1 and TRBJ2-7 gives the whole variable domain KAGVTQTPRYLIKTRGQQVTLSCSPISGHRSVSWYQQTPGQGLQFLFEYFSETQRNKGNFPGRFSGRQFSNSRSEMNVSTLELGDSALYLCASSLAAGYYEQYFGPGTRLTVT.

This clonotype was recorded a few times. The rearrangement joins TRBV6-1 to TRBJ2-7, with unresolved D. Germline V gene lookup returns CDR1 MNHNS and CDR2 SASEGT. Trimming pared 6 bases from V and 3 bases from J, leaving 9 bases between. This CDR3 has 12 residues. CDR3 region: CASRSDDYEQYF. DNA of the CDR3: TGTGCCAGCAGATCTGACGACTACGAGCAGTACTTC.

Many counts were recorded for this clonotype. The rearrangement links TRBV11-2 to TRBJ2-1; D perhaps matches TRBD1 (6 bases). CDR1 SGHAT and CDR2 FQNNGV come from the germline V gene. The CDR3 is 15 residues long. V lost 0 bases, J lost 7 bases, and 13 bases lay in between. The CDR3 reads CASSLDWGPVNEQFF. The CDR3 DNA is TGTGCCAGCAGCTTAGACTGGGGGCCGGTGAATGAGCAGTTCTTC. Looking up the rest from reference TRBV11-2 and TRBJ2-1 gives the full variable domain: EAGVAQSPRYKIIEKRQSVAFWCNPISGHATLYWYQQILGQGPKLLIQFQNNGVVDDSQLPKDRFSAERLKGVDSTLKIQPAKLEDSAVYLCASSLDWGPVNEQFFGPGTRLTVL.

The chain has TRBV20-1 and TRBJ1-5; possibly TRBD1 for D (6 bases). V was shortened by 1 base and J by 2 bases, with 15 bases between the two germline ends. Germline V gene data show CDR1 as DFQATT and CDR2 as SNEGSKA (reference sequence). This CDR3 is built from 16 residues. The CDR3, as DNA: TGCAGTGCTAGAGGAGCAGGGGCGGAAGGCAATCAGCCCCAGCATTTT. It codes for CSARGAGAEGNQPQHF.

Details on this clonotype: This is likely a read error, given that the CDR3 carries no conserved phenylalanine or tryptophan at its end. The chain couples TRBV20-1 to TRBJ1-1, with a tentative D call TRBD1 (5 bases). From germline, CDR1 is DFQATT and CDR2 SNEGSKA (reference sequence). V shed 7 bases and J shed 1 base, with 13 bases lying between them. The CDR3 spans 13 residues. DNA for the CDR3: TGCAGTGTTCAACTCACAGGGAACACTGAAGCTTTCCTT. As protein: CSVQLTGNTEAFL.

Details on this clonotype: A single base separates this from a much larger clone, so it may be a read error. The V call is TRBV20-1, the J call TRBJ2-5; D uncertain. Germline-derived CDR1 and CDR2 are DFQATT and SNEGSKA (reference sequence). This CDR3 region has 12 residues. The CDR3 DNA sequence: TGCAGTGCTGCGTTGTACCAAGAGACCCTGTACTTC. Protein product: CSAALYQETLYF.

This clonotype showed up many times. The chain links TRBV20-1 to TRBJ2-3; D is possibly TRBD2 (6 bases). The CDR3 contains 15 residues. Germline values: CDR1 DFQATT, CDR2 SNEGSKA (reference sequence). Trimming took off 3 bases at V and 0 bases at J, with 13 bases between the two ends. CDR3 nucleotide sequence: TGCAGTGCTAGCGGCGGGGCAGTAAGCACAGATACGCAGTATTTT. Its protein is CSASGGAVSTDTQYF.

The chain combines TRBV20-1 with TRBJ1-5; maybe TRBD1 (6 bases). Between the trimmed V and J ends, which lost 3 bases and 3 bases, there was a span of 9 bases. CDR1 and CDR2 from the germline V gene are DFQATT and SNEGSKA (reference sequence). The CDR3 spans 13 residues. The CDR3 region is CSASRGLNQPQHF. The CDR3 nucleotides are TGCAGTGCTAGCCGGGGGCTCAATCAGCCCCAGCATTTT.

Ten or more counts support this clonotype. This chain connects TRBV20-1 to TRBJ2-7; 7 bases are a match to TRBD1. Germline-derived CDR1 and CDR2 are DFQATT and SNEGSKA (reference sequence). The CDR3 contains 13 residues. J gave up 6 bases and V 3 bases, and 8 bases lay outside the gene matches. This CDR3 reads CSASGTAMLEQYF. In DNA form, the CDR3 reads TGCAGTGCTAGCGGGACAGCCATGCTCGAGCAGTACTTC.

This chain joins TRBV15 and TRBJ2-2, with D unclear. Trimming left V 0 bases short and J 13 bases short, with 12 bases between. Germline loops: CDR1 LNHNV, CDR2 YYDKDF (reference sequence). There are 13 residues in the CDR3. CDR3 bases: TGTGCCACCAGCAGAGATCTCAACAGTTGGCTGTTTTTT. Amino acids: CATSRDLNSWLFF.

The rearrangement uses TRBV14 and TRBJ1-6; the D gene is possibly TRBD1 (5 bases). The CDR3 runs to 15 residues. Trimming pared 0 bases from V and 10 bases from J, leaving 13 bases between. Germline-derived CDR1 and CDR2 are SGHDN and FVKESK. This CDR3 is CASSQDLRGGSPLHF. In DNA, the CDR3 is TGTGCCAGCAGCCAAGATCTGAGGGGTGGATCACCCCTCCACTTT. The whole variable domain, remainder taken from reference TRBV14 and TRBJ1-6, is EAGVTQFPSHSVIEKGQTVTLRCDPISGHDNLYWYRRVMGKEIKFLLHFVKESKQDESGMPNNRFLAERTGGTYSTLKVQPAELEDSGVYFCASSQDLRGGSPLHFGNGTRLTVT.

This clonotype was detected only a few times. The chain uses TRBV5-1 and TRBJ2-5; D could derive from TRBD1 or TRBD2 (5 bases each). The length of the CDR3 is 15 residues. Trimming pared 4 bases from V and 0 bases from J, leaving 13 bases between. Germline CDR1 SGHRS, CDR2 YFSETQ. CDR3 DNA: TGCGCCAGCAGCGAGGGGCCCCATTACCAAGAGACCCAGTACTTC. As protein: CASSEGPHYQETQYF.

The rearrangement joins TRBV19 to TRBJ2-1; D gene unclear. There are 15 residues in the CDR3. Germline assignment: CDR1 LNHDA and CDR2 SQIVND (reference sequence). Trimming left V 7 bases short and J 5 bases short, with 18 bases between. The CDR3 protein is CASTSSARTDNEQFF. The CDR3 DNA reads TGTGCCAGTACTTCTAGTGCCCGGACGGACAATGAGCAGTTCTTC.

The chain employs TRBV11-3 and TRBJ1-2; unclear D gene. Germline CDR1 reads SGHNT; CDR2 reads YENEEA. The CDR3 covers 15 residues. With 8 bases removed from V and 5 bases from J, the gap between germline ends came to 21 bases. CDR3 loop: CASQRTSSHLYGYTF. The CDR3 bases are TGTGCCAGCCAACGCACGAGTTCTCATTTATATGGCTACACCTTC.

The chain combines TRBV12-3 or TRBV12-4 with TRBJ2-7; no firm D call. V was cut by 7 bases and J by 3 bases, with 19 bases left in between. This CDR3 has 15 amino acids. The CDR3 reads CASTLGQVKGYEQYF. DNA for the CDR3: TGTGCCAGCACCCTCGGTCAGGTCAAAGGCTACGAGCAGTACTTC.

The count of this clonotype is one. One end of the junction does not line up with germline, which may come from a read error. The chain combines TRBV9 with TRBJ2-7; weak D call: TRBD2 (5 bases). The CDR3 consists of 17 residues. Germline V lookup: CDR1 SGDLS, CDR2 YYNGEE. This chain's CDR3 is CASSQDFYGILPYEQYF. The CDR3 DNA reads as TGCGCCAGCAGCCAAGATTTTTACGGGATTCTGCCCTACGAGCAGTACTTC.

The chain recombines TRBV19 with TRBJ1-1, with a possible D match to TRBD1 (5 bases). The CDR3 is 15 residues long. V was clipped by 0 bases and J by 5 bases, with 13 bases between them. Germline V gene lookup returns CDR1 LNHDA and CDR2 SQIVND (reference sequence). DNA for the CDR3: TGTGCCAGTAGTATAGATGCCGGGGGAGGTACTGAAGCTTTCTTT. Translating it yields CASSIDAGGGTEAFF.

J is TRBJ1-1 and V is TRBV10-2; D is possibly TRBD1 (5 bases). The ends were cut back, 2 bases at V and 0 bases at J, with 13 bases in the middle. This CDR3 is 16 amino acids long. Germline assignment: CDR1 WSHSY and CDR2 SAAADI. The CDR3 coding sequence is TGCGCCAGCAGTGAGCCATGGGGACCCATGAACACTGAAGCTTTCTTT. Residues: CASSEPWGPMNTEAFF.

Here the CDR3 reads CASSPKTGGNGYTF. The CDR3, as DNA: TGTGCCAGCTCCCCCAAGACAGGGGGAAATGGCTACACCTTC. The rearrangement uses TRBV18 and TRBJ1-2; TRBD1 aligns across 9 bases. Germline-derived CDR1 and CDR2 are KGHSH and LQKENI. V was pared by 6 bases and J by 6 bases, with 8 bases of the junction left unmatched. This CDR3 region has 14 residues.

This clonotype was picked up a small number of times. This rearrangement joins TRBV5-1 to TRBJ2-3, with D tentatively TRBD1 (6 bases). CDR3 length equals 15 residues. The germline gives CDR1 SGHRS, CDR2 YFSETQ. V lost 4 bases and J lost 1, with 13 bases in between. CDR3 nucleotide sequence: TGCGCCAGCAGCAGGGGGTATGGTGGCACAGATACGCAGTATTTT. Amino acids: CASSRGYGGTDTQYF.